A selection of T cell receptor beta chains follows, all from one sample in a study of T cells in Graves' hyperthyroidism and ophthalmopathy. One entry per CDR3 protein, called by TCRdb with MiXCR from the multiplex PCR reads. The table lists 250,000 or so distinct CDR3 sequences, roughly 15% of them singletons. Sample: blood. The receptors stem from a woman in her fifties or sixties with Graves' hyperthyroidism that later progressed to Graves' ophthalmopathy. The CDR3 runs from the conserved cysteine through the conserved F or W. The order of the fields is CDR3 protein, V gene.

CDR3aa: CSTGLVLNEQFF; v_gene: TRBV29-1
CDR3aa: CSATILLAGDYEQYF; v_gene: TRBV20-1
CDR3aa: CASSFSRGQDTGELFF; v_gene: TRBV5-1
CDR3aa: CASSLGGNSYEQYF; v_gene: TRBV5-8
CDR3aa: CASSLELAGASEQFF; v_gene: TRBV5-1
CDR3aa: CASSQETQGTPNQPQHF; v_gene: TRBV3-1
CDR3aa: CAISESADTQYF; v_gene: TRBV10-3
CDR3aa: CASGPSLTGGYNQPQHF; v_gene: TRBV4-1
CDR3aa: CASSLWGLAGTGELFF; v_gene: TRBV6-1
CDR3aa: CASSSGGVTDTQYF; v_gene: TRBV28
CDR3aa: CASSSWGRDSNNEQFF; v_gene: TRBV7-9
CDR3aa: CAISDRPTGRNEQFF; v_gene: TRBV10-3
CDR3aa: CASSWTSGGAYEQYF; v_gene: TRBV28
CDR3aa: CASGQTSGSYNEQFF; v_gene: TRBV5-1
CDR3aa: CASKSSGDNEQFF; v_gene: TRBV19
CDR3aa: CAYRNRMEPQHF; v_gene: TRBV30
CDR3aa: CASSPIWANTEAFF; v_gene: TRBV7-9
CDR3aa: CASSEALQGPGPFF; v_gene: TRBV6-1
CDR3aa: CASSDRNTGELFF; v_gene: TRBV6-1
CDR3aa: CASRGTGTTYEQYF; v_gene: TRBV28
CDR3aa: CASSQLGGQWRYGGYTF; v_gene: TRBV25-1